This T cell receptor beta chain was sequenced during a study of blood T cell repertoires in COVID-19 (dated by TCRdb to the early 2020s). General notes on the study: The collaborator samples originated in the United States, Italy and Spain and spanned the acute and convalescent phases of COVID-19. Where HLA class I and class II types were available, the types were taken from metadata supplied by the sample provider, not from assay-based typing. A freely available public database, intended as a resource for researchers studying the immune response to SARS-CoV-2, is where the repertoires were released. A de-identified subject ID, COVID-19 status, age in years and sex were almost always included in the sample metadata. The dataset comprised deeply sampled blood TCRbeta repertoires from subjects exposed to, actively infected with, or recovered from COVID-19. The prospective study material was composed of cDNA or gDNA derived from T cells, B-cell-depleted T cells, or PBMCs. Samples came from the ongoing ImmuneRACE study (first 160 participants) plus 1,254 subjects from 6 global collaborators. Paper-wide results and their limitations: Clinical and demographic metadata were provided uncurated, with the amount varying by source and participant.

One collaborating source in Seattle enrolled patients while the patients were actively infected and followed the patients over time throughout the course of disease. Each collaborating institution followed its own protocols to collect whole blood in K2EDTA tubes. Collaborator samples were shipped for TCRbeta analysis as frozen whole blood, isolated PBMCs, or DNA extracted from either sample type. TCRbeta CDR3 regions were amplified from genomic DNA using the immunoSEQ Assay, a bias-controlled multiplex PCR. As for the authors' bioinformatics: Nucleated cell counts per sample were estimated from amplification of reference gene primers within the assay. To quantify the absolute abundance of each unique TCRbeta CDR3 rearrangement, sequence reads were collapsed and filtered. For each sample, productive Simpson clonality was calculated as the square root of Simpson's diversity index across productive rearrangements. Not all clones reach the TCRdb copy of this immuneACCESS table, which keeps in-frame sequences only. Checked studies attribute under half of the gap to unresolved V genes and leave the rest unexplained. The V and J calls and clone size are taken from that table; D and trimming were inferred from the DNA. The sample includes 350,000 to 500,000 clones, with 70% to 90% observed a single time. The biggest ten clones account for roughly 0.87% of the sample.

Cut back by 4 bases and 0 bases, the V and J ends lie 12 bases apart. The CDR3 spans 14 residues, from the cysteine through the phenylalanine. The entry retains the CDR3 DNA only, 42 bases that are in frame from base 1. According to the germline V gene, CDR1 reads SQVTM and CDR2 reads ANQGSEA. Regarding this clone: The target of this receptor is not known. No base quality information exists; no much larger clone differs at one position.

The sample comprised peripheral blood. The origin of this receptor is a man aged 18 to 30 with COVID-19, enrolled during active disease. Here the chain combines TRBV29-1 and TRBJ1-1; there is no confident call for the D gene. CDR3 sequence: CSVGRRLLNTEAFF. In nucleotides, the sequence is TGCAGCGTTGGACGTCGACTTCTGAACACTGAAGCTTTCTTT.